The entry that follows covers one T cell receptor beta chain sequence. This clone was observed a few times. The target of this receptor is not known. Per-nucleotide qualities are absent, and no much larger clonotype sits a single base away. This entry is derived from a study of blood T cell repertoires in COVID-19 (dated by TCRdb to 2018 to 2020). Context from the whole study: Collaborator samples came from the United States, Italy and Spain and covered acute and convalescent phases of COVID-19. The material from the prospective study consisted of cDNA or gDNA derived from T cells, B-cell-depleted T cells, or PBMCs. Deeply sampled blood TCRbeta repertoires from subjects exposed to, actively infected with, or recovered from COVID-19 were included in the dataset. The repertoires were made available in a free public database intended to serve as a resource for research on the immune response to SARS-CoV-2. Samples came from the ongoing ImmuneRACE study (first 160 participants) plus 1,254 subjects from 6 global collaborators. The sample metadata nearly always contained a de-identified subject ID, COVID-19 status, age in years and sex. HLA class I and class II types, where available, came from metadata supplied by the sample provider rather than from assay-based typing.

The CDR3 measures 15 amino acids from cysteine to phenylalanine. Of the read, only the CDR3 DNA is kept; its 45 bases are in frame from base 1. V is cut by 5 bases and J by 9 bases, and the space between the germline ends is 21 bases. Sequences MNHEY (CDR1) and SVGEGT (CDR2) are obtained from the germline V gene. TCRbeta CDR3 regions were amplified from genomic DNA using the immunoSEQ Assay, a bias-controlled multiplex PCR. Under the source paper's analysis protocol: Within the assay, amplification of reference gene primers was used to estimate how many nucleated cells each sample contained. Sequence reads were collapsed and filtered to measure the absolute abundance of every unique TCRbeta CDR3 rearrangement. Productive Simpson clonality was computed per sample as the square root of Simpson's diversity index over productive rearrangements. As stored in TCRdb, this immuneACCESS dataset retains in-frame rearrangements with V and J assigned. A fraction of the clones does not appear; measured against another copy, unresolved V genes explain less than half of the discrepancy, and the remainder lacks a known reason. The V and J calls and the clone size are those of that table, but D and trimming were determined from the DNA. The sample data list 200,000 to 250,000 clones, and around 83% of these were observed just once. The ten largest clones capture less than 9.5% of the sample.

In Seattle, one collaborating source enrolled patients while the infection was active and tracked those patients longitudinally over the course of disease. Whole blood was collected in K2EDTA tubes by collaborating institutions according to the institutions' own protocols. For TCRbeta analysis, collaborator samples were shipped as frozen whole blood, as isolated PBMCs, or as DNA extracted from either sample type. Overall study results and their limits: The quantity of clinical and demographic metadata differed by source and by participant and was supplied without curation.

The sequenced material came from peripheral blood. This clonotype was sampled from a woman older than 75 with COVID-19, enrolled during active disease. The chain links TRBV6-2 or TRBV6-3 with TRBJ2-3; TRBD2 is perhaps the D gene, given 6 matching bases. For the CDR3, the sequence is CASSPRPSGRITQYF. The bases are TGTGCCAGCAGTCCCCGGCCTTCGGGGAGGATCACGCAGTATTTT.